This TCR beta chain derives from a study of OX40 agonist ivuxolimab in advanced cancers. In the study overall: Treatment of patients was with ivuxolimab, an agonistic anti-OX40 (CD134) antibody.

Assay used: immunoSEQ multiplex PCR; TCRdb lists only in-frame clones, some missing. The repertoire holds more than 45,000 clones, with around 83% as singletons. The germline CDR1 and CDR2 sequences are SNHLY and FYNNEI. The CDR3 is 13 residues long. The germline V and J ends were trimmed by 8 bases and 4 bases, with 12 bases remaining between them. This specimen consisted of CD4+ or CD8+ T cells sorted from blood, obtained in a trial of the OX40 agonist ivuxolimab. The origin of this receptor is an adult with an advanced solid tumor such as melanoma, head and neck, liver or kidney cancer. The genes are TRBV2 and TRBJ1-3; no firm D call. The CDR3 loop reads CASLQSVGNTIYF. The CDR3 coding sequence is TGTGCCAGCCTTCAGTCGGTGGGAAACACCATATATTTT.